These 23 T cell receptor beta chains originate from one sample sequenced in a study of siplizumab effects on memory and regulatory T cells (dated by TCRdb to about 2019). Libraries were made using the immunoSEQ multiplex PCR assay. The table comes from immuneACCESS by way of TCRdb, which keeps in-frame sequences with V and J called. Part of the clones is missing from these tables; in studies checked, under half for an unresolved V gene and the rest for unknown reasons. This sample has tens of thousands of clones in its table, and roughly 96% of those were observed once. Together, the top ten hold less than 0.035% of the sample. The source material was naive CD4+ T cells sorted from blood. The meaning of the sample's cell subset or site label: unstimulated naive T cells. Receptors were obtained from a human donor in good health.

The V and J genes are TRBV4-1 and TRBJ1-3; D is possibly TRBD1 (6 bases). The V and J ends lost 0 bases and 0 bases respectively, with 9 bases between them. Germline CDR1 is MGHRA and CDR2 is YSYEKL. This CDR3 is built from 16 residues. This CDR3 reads CASSQERQVSGNTIYF. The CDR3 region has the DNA TGCGCCAGCAGCCAAGAAAGACAGGTCTCTGGAAACACCATATATTTT.

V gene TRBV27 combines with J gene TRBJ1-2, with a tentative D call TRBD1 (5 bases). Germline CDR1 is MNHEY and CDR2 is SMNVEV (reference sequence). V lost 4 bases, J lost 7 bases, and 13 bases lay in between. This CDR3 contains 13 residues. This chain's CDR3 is CASSWSGSGGYTF. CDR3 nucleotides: TGTGCCAGCAGTTGGTCAGGGTCGGGTGGCTACACCTTC.

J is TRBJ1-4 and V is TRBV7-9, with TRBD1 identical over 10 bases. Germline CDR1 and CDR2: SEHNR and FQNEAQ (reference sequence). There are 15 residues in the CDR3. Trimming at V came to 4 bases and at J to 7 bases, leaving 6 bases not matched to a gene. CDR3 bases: TGTGCCAGCAGCTCGGACAGGGGGGTGGGTGAAAAACTGTTTTTT. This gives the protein CASSSDRGVGEKLFF.

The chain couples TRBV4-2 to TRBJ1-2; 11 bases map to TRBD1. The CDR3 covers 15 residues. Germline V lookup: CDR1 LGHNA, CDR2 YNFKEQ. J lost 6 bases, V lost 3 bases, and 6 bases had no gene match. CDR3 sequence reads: CASSHGTGGGNGYTF. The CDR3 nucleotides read TGTGCCAGCAGCCATGGGACAGGGGGTGGCAATGGCTACACCTTC.

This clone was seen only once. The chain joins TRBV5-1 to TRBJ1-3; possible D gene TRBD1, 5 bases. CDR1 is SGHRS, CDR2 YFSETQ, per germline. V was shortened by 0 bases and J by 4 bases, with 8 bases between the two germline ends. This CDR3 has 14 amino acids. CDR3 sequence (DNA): TGCGCCAGCAGCTTGGCAGGGTACGGAAACACCATATATTTT. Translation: CASSLAGYGNTIYF.

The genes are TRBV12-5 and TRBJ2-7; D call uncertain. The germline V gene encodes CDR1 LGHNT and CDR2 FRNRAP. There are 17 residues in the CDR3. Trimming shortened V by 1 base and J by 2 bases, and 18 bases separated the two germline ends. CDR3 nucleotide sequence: TGTGCTAGTGGTTTGGGCCCGAAGGACGGAGTTACCTACGAGCAGTACTTC. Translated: CASGLGPKDGVTYEQYF.

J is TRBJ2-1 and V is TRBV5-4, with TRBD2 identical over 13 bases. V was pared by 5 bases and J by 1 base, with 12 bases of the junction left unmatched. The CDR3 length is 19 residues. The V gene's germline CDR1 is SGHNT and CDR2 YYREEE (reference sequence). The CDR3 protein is CASRGLAGTPKPSYNEQFF. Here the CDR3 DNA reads TGTGCCAGCAGGGGACTAGCGGGAACCCCGAAACCTTCCTACAATGAGCAGTTCTTC.

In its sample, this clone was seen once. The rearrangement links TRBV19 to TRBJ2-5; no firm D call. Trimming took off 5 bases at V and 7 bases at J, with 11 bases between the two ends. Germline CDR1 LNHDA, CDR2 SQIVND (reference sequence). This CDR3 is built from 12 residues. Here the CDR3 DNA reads TGTGCCAGTAGTGCGACGGACGCGACCCAGTACTTC. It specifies CASSATDATQYF.

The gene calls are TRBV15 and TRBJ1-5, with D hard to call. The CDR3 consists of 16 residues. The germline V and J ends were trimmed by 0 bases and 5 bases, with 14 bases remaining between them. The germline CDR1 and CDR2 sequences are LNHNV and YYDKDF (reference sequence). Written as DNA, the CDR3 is TGTGCCACCAGCAGAGAAAAAACAAGGAGGGATCAGCCCCAGCATTTT. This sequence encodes CATSREKTRRDQPQHF.

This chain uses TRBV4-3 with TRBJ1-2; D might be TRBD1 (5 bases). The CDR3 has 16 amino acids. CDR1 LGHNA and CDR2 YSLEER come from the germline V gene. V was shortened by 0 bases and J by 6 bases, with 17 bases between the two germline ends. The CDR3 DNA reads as TGCGCCAGCAGCCAAGATCGGTCATACGGGGGGGATGGCTACACCTTC. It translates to CASSQDRSYGGDGYTF.

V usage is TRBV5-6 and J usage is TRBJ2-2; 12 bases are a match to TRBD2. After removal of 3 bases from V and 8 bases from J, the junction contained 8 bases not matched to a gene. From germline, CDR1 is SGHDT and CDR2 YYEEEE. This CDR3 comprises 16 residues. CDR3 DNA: TGTGCCAGCAGCTGGGCCCGGACTAGCGGGGCTGGGGAGCTGTTTTTT. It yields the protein CASSWARTSGAGELFF. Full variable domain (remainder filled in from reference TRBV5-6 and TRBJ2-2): DAGVTQSPTHLIKTRGQQVTLRCSPKSGHDTVSWYQQALGQGPQFIFQYYEEEERQRGNFPDRFSGHQFPNYSSELNVNALLLGDSALYLCASSWARTSGAGELFFGEGSRLTVL.

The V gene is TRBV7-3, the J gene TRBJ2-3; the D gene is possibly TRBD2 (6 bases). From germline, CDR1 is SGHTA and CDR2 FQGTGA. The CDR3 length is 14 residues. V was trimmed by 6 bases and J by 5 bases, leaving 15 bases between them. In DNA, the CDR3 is TGTGCCAGCAGTCCTGGACTAAGCGGAGATACGCAGTATTTT. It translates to CASSPGLSGDTQYF. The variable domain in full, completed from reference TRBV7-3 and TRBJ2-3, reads GAGVSQTPSNKVTEKGKYVELRCDPISGHTALYWYRQSLGQGPEFLIYFQGTGAADDSGLPNDRFFAVRPEGSVSTLKIQRTERGDSAVYLCASSPGLSGDTQYFGPGTRLTVL.

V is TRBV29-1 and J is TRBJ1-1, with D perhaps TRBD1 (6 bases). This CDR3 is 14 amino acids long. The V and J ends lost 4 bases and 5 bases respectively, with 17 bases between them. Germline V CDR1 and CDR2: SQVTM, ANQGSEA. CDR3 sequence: CSVVPFVRGTEAFF. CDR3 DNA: TGCAGCGTTGTTCCTTTCGTCAGGGGAACTGAAGCTTTCTTT.

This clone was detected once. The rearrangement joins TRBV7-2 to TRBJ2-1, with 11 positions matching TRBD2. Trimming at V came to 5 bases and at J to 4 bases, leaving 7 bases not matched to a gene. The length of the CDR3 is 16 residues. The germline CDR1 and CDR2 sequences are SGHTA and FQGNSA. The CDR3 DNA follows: TGTGCCAGCAGCCCCGGTAGCGGGGGGGCGTACAATGAGCAGTTCTTC. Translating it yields CASSPGSGGAYNEQFF.

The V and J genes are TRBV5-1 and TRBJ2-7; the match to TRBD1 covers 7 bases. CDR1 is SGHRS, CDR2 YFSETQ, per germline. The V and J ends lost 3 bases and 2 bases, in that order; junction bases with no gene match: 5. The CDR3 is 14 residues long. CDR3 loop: CASSSRTGAYEQYF. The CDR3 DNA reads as TGCGCCAGCAGCTCGCGGACAGGAGCCTACGAGCAGTACTTC.

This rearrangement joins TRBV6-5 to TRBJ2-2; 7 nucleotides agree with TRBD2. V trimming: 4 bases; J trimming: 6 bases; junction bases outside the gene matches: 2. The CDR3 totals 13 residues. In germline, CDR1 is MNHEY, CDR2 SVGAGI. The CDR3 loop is CASSLRGAGELFF. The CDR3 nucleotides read TGTGCCAGCAGTTTACGGGGGGCCGGGGAGCTGTTTTTT.

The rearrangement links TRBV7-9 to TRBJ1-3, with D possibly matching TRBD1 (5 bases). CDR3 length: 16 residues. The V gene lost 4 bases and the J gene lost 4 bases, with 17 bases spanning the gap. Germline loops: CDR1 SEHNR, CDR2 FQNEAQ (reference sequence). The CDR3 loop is CASSSISGEGGNTIYF. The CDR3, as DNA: TGTGCCAGCAGCTCCATCTCGGGGGAGGGCGGAAACACCATATATTTT.

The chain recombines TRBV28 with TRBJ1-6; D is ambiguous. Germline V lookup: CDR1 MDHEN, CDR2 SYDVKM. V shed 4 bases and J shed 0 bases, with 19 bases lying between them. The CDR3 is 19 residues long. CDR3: CASSSPRLNLSSYNSPLHF. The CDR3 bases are TGTGCCAGCAGTTCCCCCCGACTGAACCTCAGCTCCTATAATTCACCCCTCCACTTT.

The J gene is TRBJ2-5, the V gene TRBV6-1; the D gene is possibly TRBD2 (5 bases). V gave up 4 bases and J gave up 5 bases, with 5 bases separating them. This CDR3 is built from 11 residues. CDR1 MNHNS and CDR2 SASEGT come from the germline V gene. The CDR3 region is CASSVAETQYF. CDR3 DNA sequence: TGTGCCAGCAGTGTAGCGGAGACCCAGTACTTC.

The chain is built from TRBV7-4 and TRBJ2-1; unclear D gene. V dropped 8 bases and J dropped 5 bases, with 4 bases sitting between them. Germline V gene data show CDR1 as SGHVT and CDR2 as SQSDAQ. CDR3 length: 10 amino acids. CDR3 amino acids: CASLNNEQFF. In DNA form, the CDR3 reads TGTGCCAGCTTGAACAATGAGCAGTTCTTC.

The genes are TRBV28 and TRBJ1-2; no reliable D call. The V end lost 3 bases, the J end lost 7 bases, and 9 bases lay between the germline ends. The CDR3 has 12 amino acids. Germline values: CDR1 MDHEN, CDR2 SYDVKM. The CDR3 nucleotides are TGTGCCAGCAGTTTGGGAGGTTTTGGCTACACCTTC. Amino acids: CASSLGGFGYTF.

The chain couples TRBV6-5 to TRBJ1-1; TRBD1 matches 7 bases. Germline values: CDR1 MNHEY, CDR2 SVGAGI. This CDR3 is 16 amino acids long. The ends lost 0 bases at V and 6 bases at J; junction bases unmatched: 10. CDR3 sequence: CASSYSMFRGSPEAFF. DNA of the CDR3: TGTGCCAGCAGTTACTCGATGTTCAGGGGGAGTCCTGAAGCTTTCTTT.

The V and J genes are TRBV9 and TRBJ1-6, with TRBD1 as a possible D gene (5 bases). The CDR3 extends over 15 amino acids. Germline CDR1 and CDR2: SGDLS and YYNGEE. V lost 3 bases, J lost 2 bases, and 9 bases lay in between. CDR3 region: CASSGNRTYNSPLHF. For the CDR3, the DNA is TGTGCCAGCAGCGGGAACAGGACCTATAATTCACCCCTCCACTTT.